The 22 T cell receptor beta chains in this list originate from one sample, sequenced in a study of prognosis after radiotherapy for stage I lung cancer. TCR beta CDR3 amplification from genomic DNA was performed by two-round multiplex PCR. Gene-specific primers for each TRBV and TRBJ gene drove first-round PCR. TCRdb re-called the multiplex PCR reads with MiXCR, one entry per CDR3 protein. The sample lists more than 12,000 distinct CDR3 sequences, roughly a third occurring once. The sequencing here drew on PBMCs, taken before or after stereotactic body radiation therapy (not recorded which). These receptors were obtained from a donor over 45 with non-small cell lung cancer.

The V gene is TRBV18, the J gene TRBJ2-4; 14 bases line up with TRBD2. The CDR3 is made up of 15 amino acids. Germline V gene lookup returns CDR1 KGHSH and CDR2 LQKENI. V trimming: 6 bases; J trimming: 8 bases; junction bases outside the gene matches: 6. The CDR3 spells CASSGTSGRGDIQYF. The CDR3 DNA reads TGTGCCAGCTCGGGGACTAGCGGGAGAGGAGACATTCAGTACTTC.

This clonotype showed up many times. The chain is built from TRBV7-9 and TRBJ2-1; 8 nucleotides match TRBD2. This CDR3 has 18 amino acids. After removal of 1 base from V and 4 bases from J, the junction contained 12 bases not matched to a gene. From germline, CDR1 is SEHNR and CDR2 FQNEAQ (reference sequence). The CDR3 spells CASSLGLGAGAPYNEQFF. CDR3 coding DNA: TGTGCCAGCAGCTTAGGTTTGGGAGCGGGGGCCCCTTACAATGAGCAGTTCTTC.

This clonotype was detected many times. The rearrangement joins TRBV2 to TRBJ2-5; no clear D gene. CDR3 length equals 10 residues. Per germline, CDR1 SNHLY and CDR2 FYNNEI. The ends were cut back, 6 bases at V and 8 bases at J, with 7 bases in the middle. The CDR3 spells CASRWDTQYF. The CDR3 DNA sequence: TGTGCCAGCAGGTGGGATACCCAGTACTTC.

The sample holds one count of this clonotype. This sequence may be a read error, since a much larger clone differs from it by one base. The chain is built from TRBV5-4 and TRBJ1-1, with D unclear. This CDR3 is built from 15 residues. Germline loops: CDR1 SGHNT, CDR2 YYREEE (reference sequence). CDR3 region: CAISPPGAVNTEAFF. Written as DNA, the CDR3 is TGTGCCATCAGCCCACCCGGTGCGGTGAACACTGAAGCTTTCTTT. Looking up the rest from reference TRBV5-4 and TRBJ1-1 gives the full variable domain: ETGVTQSPTHLIKTRGQQVTLRCSSQSGHNTVSWYQQALGQGPQFIFQYYREEENGRGNFPPRFSGLQFPNYSSELNVNALELDDSALYLCAISPPGAVNTEAFFGQGTRLTVV.

The rearrangement links TRBV5-6 to TRBJ2-7, with D perhaps assigned TRBD1 or TRBD2 (6 bases each). Germline assignment: CDR1 SGHDT and CDR2 YYEEEE. The ends were cut back, 9 bases at V and 6 bases at J, with 16 bases in the middle. This CDR3 is 12 amino acids long. The CDR3, as DNA: TGTGCCATCTTGCCCAGGGGAGGCGAGCAGTACTTC. It translates to CAILPRGGEQYF. The full variable domain, rest sourced from reference TRBV5-6 and TRBJ2-7, is DAGVTQSPTHLIKTRGQQVTLRCSPKSGHDTVSWYQQALGQGPQFIFQYYEEEERQRGNFPDRFSGHQFPNYSSELNVNALLLGDSALYLCAILPRGGEQYFGPGTRLTVT.

V usage is TRBV7-3 and J usage is TRBJ2-5, with D perhaps TRBD2 (5 bases). Germline V lookup: CDR1 SGHTA, CDR2 FQGTGA. The CDR3 runs 13 residues. Trimming took 6 bases from V and 5 from J, leaving 13 bases between them. This CDR3 reads CASSFTRGETQYF. CDR3 nucleotide sequence: TGTGCCAGCAGTTTTACCCGAGGGGAGACCCAGTACTTC.

This clonotype qualifies as medium-sized. The rearrangement joins TRBV11-2 to TRBJ1-2; a possible D gene is TRBD1 (5 bases). The CDR3 runs to 13 residues. Trimming stripped 5 bases from V and 8 bases from J, with 15 bases between. The germline CDR1 and CDR2 sequences are SGHAT and FQNNGV. CDR3 DNA sequence: TGTGCCAGCAGCCTAAACTATCAGGGCGGCTACACCTTC. Amino acid sequence: CASSLNYQGGYTF.

The V call is TRBV18, the J call TRBJ1-1; 7 bases map to TRBD1. The CDR3 extends over 16 amino acids. V shed 2 bases and J 3 bases; nucleotides not matched to a gene: 9. Germline lookup yields CDR1 KGHSH and CDR2 LQKENI. CDR3 region: CASSPTGAGGYTEAFF. CDR3 DNA: TGTGCCAGCTCACCAACAGGGGCAGGAGGGTACACTGAAGCTTTCTTT.

This clonotype was seen many times. The V and J genes are TRBV5-1 and TRBJ1-1, with a possible D match to TRBD1 (6 bases). CDR1 is SGHRS, CDR2 YFSETQ, per germline. Trimming cost V 1 base and J 4 bases, with 14 bases left between them. The CDR3 runs to 15 residues. CDR3 nucleotide sequence: TGCGCCAGCAGCTTGAGTTCGGGGGCTAGCACTGAAGCTTTCTTT. Translation gives CASSLSSGASTEAFF.

This clonotype has ten or more counts. The CDR3 DNA follows: TGTGCCATCAGTGAGTCAGCCAGCGGGGGGACAGATACGCAGTATTTT. Protein: CAISESASGGTDTQYF. The chain links TRBV10-3 to TRBJ2-3; 9 bases fit TRBD2. V trimming: 0 bases; J trimming: 3 bases; junction bases outside the gene matches: 4. There are 16 residues in the CDR3. The V gene's germline CDR1 is ENHRY and CDR2 SYGVKD.

The sample holds many counts of this clonotype. This chain joins TRBV4-1 and TRBJ2-2, with a tentative D call TRBD1 (6 bases). The CDR3 length is 17 residues. Germline-derived CDR1 and CDR2 are MGHRA and YSYEKL. Deletions cut 0 bases from V and 5 bases from J, with 16 bases between. Here the CDR3 DNA reads TGCGCCAGCAGCCAAGATGTGGCAGGGGTGGAGACCGGGGAGCTGTTTTTT. Translating it yields CASSQDVAGVETGELFF.

Worth noting for this clonotype: The germline gene is not matched at one end of the junction; a read error may be the cause. This sequence joins TRBV27 and TRBJ2-6; TRBD1 agrees at 7 bases. The CDR3 is made up of 17 amino acids. Germline CDR1 MNHEY, CDR2 SMNVEV (reference sequence). The CDR3 DNA is TGTGCCATCAGTGCCGGGACAGCCGACTCTGGGGCCGACGTCCTGACTTTC. Its protein product is CAISAGTADSGADVLTF.

A note on this clonotype: It differs at one base from a far larger clone, so likely a read error. The rearrangement joins TRBV6-2 or TRBV6-3 to TRBJ2-1; 15 bases are shared with TRBD2. From germline, CDR1 is MNHEY and CDR2 SVGEGT. The CDR3 spans 16 residues. As DNA, the CDR3 is TGTGCCAGCAGAATAGGACTAGCGGGAGGGTGGAATGAGCAGTCCTTC. This sequence encodes CASRIGLAGGWNEQSF.

At least ten counts were recorded for this clonotype. This chain links TRBV5-4 with TRBJ1-2; weak D call: TRBD1 (6 bases). V dropped 4 bases and J dropped 4 bases, with 17 bases sitting between them. The CDR3 spans 15 residues. Germline V gene data show CDR1 as SGHNT and CDR2 as YYREEE (reference sequence). CDR3 coding DNA: TGTGCCAGCAGCCTGCGAATCGAGACAGGCTATGGCTACACCTTC. Amino acids: CASSLRIETGYGYTF.

Of note for this clonotype: It differs at one base from a far larger clone, so likely a read error. The V and J genes are TRBV6-4 and TRBJ2-1; 8 nucleotides align to TRBD2. Germline CDR1 is MRHNA and CDR2 is SNTAGT. J lost 0 bases, V lost 10 bases, and 5 bases had no gene match. The CDR3 totals 14 residues. CDR3 sequence reads: CATLGGDSYNEQFF. The DNA for the CDR3 is TGTGCCACCCTCGGGGGGGACTCCTACAATGAGCAGTTCTTC.

This clonotype was detected a few times. The chain combines TRBV6-1 with TRBJ2-3, with TRBD1 matching 10 bases. CDR3 size: 16 residues. V was clipped by 6 bases and J by 3 bases; unmatched bases: 9. Germline V gene lookup returns CDR1 MNHNS and CDR2 SASEGT. The CDR3 nucleotides read TGTGCCAGCAGCGTGGGACAGGGGTTCGGGACAGATACGCAGTATTTT. Encoded protein: CASSVGQGFGTDTQYF.

In the case of this clonotype: Since a much larger clone is just one base distant, this may be a read error. The chain combines TRBV2 with TRBJ2-3, with D maybe TRBD2 (5 bases). Trimming stripped 6 bases from V and 4 bases from J, with 23 bases between. This CDR3 has 17 residues. The germline V gene has CDR1 SNHLY and CDR2 FYNNEI. CDR3: CASRPRARRATPDTQYF. CDR3 DNA: TGTGCCAGCAGACCGCGGGCACGGAGAGCGACCCCAGATACGCAGTATTTT.

This clonotype occurred many times. This chain uses TRBV27 with TRBJ2-5, with no clear D. V lost 2 bases and J lost 5, with 9 bases in between. Germline V gene lookup returns CDR1 MNHEY and CDR2 SMNVEV (reference sequence). The CDR3 is 13 amino acids. The CDR3 loop is CASSLGVRETQYF. The CDR3 DNA reads TGTGCCAGCAGTTTAGGTGTTAGGGAGACCCAGTACTTC.

This clonotype appeared many times. The chain links TRBV14 to TRBJ2-5, with 8 bases identical to TRBD2. The length of the CDR3 is 13 residues. J was trimmed by 5 bases and V by 5 bases; bases with no gene match: 4. CDR1 and CDR2 from the germline V gene are SGHDN and FVKESK. The CDR3 loop is CASSNSGAETQYF. DNA of the CDR3: TGTGCCAGCAGCAATAGCGGGGCGGAGACCCAGTACTTC.

By its share, this clonotype is medium-sized. The genes are TRBV19 and TRBJ1-6; D perhaps matches TRBD1 (6 bases). This CDR3 is built from 14 residues. V was pared by 6 bases and J by 9 bases, with 15 bases between. Germline V gene lookup returns CDR1 LNHDA and CDR2 SQIVND (reference sequence). The CDR3 DNA sequence: TGTGCCAGTAGGCGGGACACTGGTTCTTCACCCCTCCACTTT. It codes for CASRRDTGSSPLHF.

Turning to this clonotype: This probably arose from a read error, given a far larger clone one base away. This chain joins TRBV20-1 and TRBJ2-7, with 11 bases identical to TRBD2. The CDR3 is made up of 15 amino acids. In germline, CDR1 is DFQATT, CDR2 SNEGSKA (reference sequence). V was clipped by 6 bases and J by 7 bases; unmatched bases: 14. The CDR3 DNA sequence: TGCAGTGCGAGACTAGCGGGGATCTCCTACAATGAGCAGTACTTC. Its translation: CSARLAGISYNEQYF.

The sample holds many counts of this clonotype. This sequence joins TRBV7-2 and TRBJ2-5; D might be TRBD2 (6 bases). CDR3 length: 15 amino acids. Trimming took 4 bases from V and 4 from J, leaving 16 bases between them. The germline CDR1 and CDR2 sequences are SGHTA and FQGNSA. The CDR3 loop is CASSSNGAGRETQYF. DNA for the CDR3: TGTGCCAGCAGCTCAAACGGAGCGGGCCGAGAGACCCAGTACTTC.